The 9 T cell receptor beta chains reported below all come from one sample, sequenced in a study of T cell responses to AZD1222 COVID-19 vaccine. Generated by immunoSEQ multiplex PCR, the TCRdb table keeps only in-frame clones and is missing some. The data contain around 140,000 clones, roughly 89% of them singletons. The specimen was peripheral blood, collected 28 days after the second AZD1222 dose. The receptors were gathered from an adult who received the AZD1222 COVID-19 vaccine.

V usage is TRBV24-1 and J usage is TRBJ1-1; D uncertain. Germline loops: CDR1 KGHDR, CDR2 SFDVKD. This CDR3 is 14 amino acids long. Deletions cut 4 bases from V and 1 base from J, with 9 bases between. CDR3 region: CATSEGGQNTEAFF. In DNA, the CDR3 is TGTGCCACCAGTGAGGGTGGGCAGAACACTGAAGCTTTCTTT.

The chain recombines TRBV30 with TRBJ2-7; D is uncertain. V lost 2 bases and J 5 bases, leaving 19 bases between the germline ends. Germline-derived CDR1 and CDR2 are GTSNPN and SVGIG (reference sequence). CDR3 length: 15 residues. CDR3 nucleotides: TGTGCCTGGAGTCATCCGAAGGGCGAATCTGACGAGCAGTACTTC. Its translation: CAWSHPKGESDEQYF.

The V gene is TRBV3-1 (or the pseudogene TRBV3-2), the J gene TRBJ1-3; no reliable D call. The CDR3 is 18 amino acids. The germline gives CDR1 LGHDT, CDR2 YNNKEL (reference sequence). Trimming cost V 0 bases and J 0 bases, with 15 bases left between them. The DNA for the CDR3 is TGTGCCAGCAGCCAAGAGGCGGGCAGCCCTAGCTCTGGAAACACCATATATTTT. Translating gives CASSQEAGSPSSGNTIYF.

This sequence joins TRBV11-3 and TRBJ2-2; 8 bases match TRBD1. The CDR3 totals 17 residues. V was pared by 5 bases and J by 1 base, with 9 bases of the junction left unmatched. In germline, CDR1 is SGHNT, CDR2 YENEEA. Here the CDR3 DNA reads TGTGCCAGCAGCCCGCCTTACGGGACAGGGAACACCGGGGAGCTGTTTTTT. This gives the protein CASSPPYGTGNTGELFF.

The genes are TRBV7-6 and TRBJ2-5; tentative D call: TRBD1 (6 bases). Germline CDR1 SGHVS, CDR2 FNYEAQ. Trimming took 5 bases from V and 5 from J, leaving 18 bases between them. CDR3 length: 15 amino acids. The CDR3 nucleotides read TGTGCCAGCAGCCCTCGGGCCAGGGGCGGGGAGACCCAGTACTTC. As protein: CASSPRARGGETQYF.

The V and J genes are TRBV18 and TRBJ1-2; unclear D gene. Germline CDR1 and CDR2: KGHSH and LQKENI. This CDR3 region has 14 residues. With 3 bases removed from V and 6 bases from J, the gap between germline ends came to 14 bases. In nucleotides, the CDR3 is TGTGCCAGCTCACCGACCCCAGGAAGTCATGGCTACACCTTC. It specifies CASSPTPGSHGYTF.

Remarks on this clone: At one boundary the junction diverges from the germline segment, which might be a read error. V and J are TRBV18 and TRBJ1-4; 8 bases are a match to TRBD1. This CDR3 region has 16 residues. Germline CDR1 reads KGHSH; CDR2 reads LQKENI. The CDR3 loop reads CASSPPRTGGREKLFF. CDR3 bases: TGTGCCAGCTCCCCACCCCGCACAGGGGGACGCGAAAAACTGTTTTTT.

The chain carries TRBV18 and TRBJ2-1; a possible D gene is TRBD2 (6 bases). CDR1 and CDR2 (germline): KGHSH, LQKENI. The CDR3 sequence is 13 residues long. Trimming cost V 4 bases and J 7 bases, with 11 bases left between them. The CDR3 bases are TGTGCCAGCTCACTCACAGGAGGGAATGAGCAGTTCTTC. Translated, it gives CASSLTGGNEQFF.

This sequence joins TRBV28 and TRBJ2-3; D possibly corresponds to TRBD2 (5 bases). V lost 5 bases and J lost 14, with 23 bases in between. This CDR3 has 14 amino acids. Looked up from germline, CDR1 is MDHEN and CDR2 is SYDVKM. Here the CDR3 DNA reads TGTGCCAGCAGTCAGGAGGTACCAGGTCCAAGATTGTATTTT. Amino acids: CASSQEVPGPRLYF. Supplemented by reference TRBV28 and TRBJ2-3, the full variable domain reads DVKVTQSSRYLVKRTGEKVFLECVQDMDHENMFWYRQDPGLGLRLIYFSYDVKMKEKGDIPEGYSVSREKKERFSLILESASTNQTSMYLCASSQEVPGPRLYFGPGTRLTVL.